This TCR beta chain was found in a study of early T cells in non-severe SARS-CoV-2 infection. This clonotype was found a few times. TCRdb re-analysed the 5' RACE reads in MiXCR, keeping a single row per CDR3 protein. The profile shows about 90,000 distinct CDR3 sequences, about 15% of them singletons. This CDR3 is built from 16 residues. J was trimmed by 4 bases and V by 5 bases; bases with no gene match: 9. Material for sequencing was whole blood. The rearrangement links TRBV12-3 or TRBV12-4 to TRBJ2-1, with TRBD2 identical over 9 bases. This clonotype was obtained from an adult who was a healthcare worker with PCR-confirmed SARS-CoV-2 infection or an uninfected control (not recorded which). CDR3 sequence (DNA): TGTGCCAGCAGTCCCTCTAGCGGGGTGGGGTACAATGAGCAGTTCTTC. Translating gives CASSPSSGVGYNEQFF.